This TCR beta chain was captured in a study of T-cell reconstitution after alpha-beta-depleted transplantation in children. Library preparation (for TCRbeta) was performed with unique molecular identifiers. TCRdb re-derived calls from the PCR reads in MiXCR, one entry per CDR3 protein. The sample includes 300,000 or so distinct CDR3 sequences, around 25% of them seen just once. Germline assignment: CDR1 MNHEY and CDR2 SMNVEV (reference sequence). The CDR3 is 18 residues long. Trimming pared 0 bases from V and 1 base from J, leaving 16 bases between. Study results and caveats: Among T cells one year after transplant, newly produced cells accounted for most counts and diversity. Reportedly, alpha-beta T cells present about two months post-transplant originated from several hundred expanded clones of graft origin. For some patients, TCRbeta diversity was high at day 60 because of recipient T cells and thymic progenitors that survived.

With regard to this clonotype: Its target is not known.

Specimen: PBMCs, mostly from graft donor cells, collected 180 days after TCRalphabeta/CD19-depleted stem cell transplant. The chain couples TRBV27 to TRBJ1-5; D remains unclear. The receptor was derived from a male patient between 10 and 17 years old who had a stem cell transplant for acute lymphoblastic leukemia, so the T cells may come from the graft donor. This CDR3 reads CASSLSLSAVLSNQPQHF. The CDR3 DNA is TGTGCCAGCAGTTTATCTTTATCTGCCGTCCTCAGCAATCAGCCCCAGCATTTT.